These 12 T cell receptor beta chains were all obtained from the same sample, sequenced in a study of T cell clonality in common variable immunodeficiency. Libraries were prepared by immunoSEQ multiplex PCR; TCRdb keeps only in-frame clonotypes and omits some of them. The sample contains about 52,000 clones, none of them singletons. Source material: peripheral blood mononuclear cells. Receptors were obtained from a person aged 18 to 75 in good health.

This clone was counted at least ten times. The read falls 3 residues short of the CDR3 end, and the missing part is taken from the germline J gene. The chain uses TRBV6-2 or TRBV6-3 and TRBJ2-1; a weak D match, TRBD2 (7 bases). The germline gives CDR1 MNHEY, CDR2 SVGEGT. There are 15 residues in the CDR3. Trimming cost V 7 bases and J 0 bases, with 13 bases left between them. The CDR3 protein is CASIQRGGSYNEQFF. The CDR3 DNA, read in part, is TGTGCCAGCATCCAAAGGGGGGGCTCCTACAATGAG.

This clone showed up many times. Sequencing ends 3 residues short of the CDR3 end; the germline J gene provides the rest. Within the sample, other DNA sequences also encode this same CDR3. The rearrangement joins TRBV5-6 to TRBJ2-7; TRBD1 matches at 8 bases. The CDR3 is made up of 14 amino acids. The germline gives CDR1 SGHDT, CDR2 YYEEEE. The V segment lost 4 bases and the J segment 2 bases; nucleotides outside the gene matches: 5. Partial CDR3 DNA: TGTGCCAGCAGCCCTGGACAGGGCGCCTACGAG. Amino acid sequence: CASSPGQGAYE. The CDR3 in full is CASSPGQGAYEQYF.

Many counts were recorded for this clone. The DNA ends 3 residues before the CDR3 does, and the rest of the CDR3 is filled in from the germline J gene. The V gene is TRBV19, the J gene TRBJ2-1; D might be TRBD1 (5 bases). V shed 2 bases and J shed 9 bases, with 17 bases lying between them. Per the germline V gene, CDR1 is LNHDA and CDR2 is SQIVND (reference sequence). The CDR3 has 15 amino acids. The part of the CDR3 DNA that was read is TGTGCCAGTAGTATAAGGGGCCTTTCCCTCGGTGAG. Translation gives CASSIRGLSLGE. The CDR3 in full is CASSIRGLSLGEQFF. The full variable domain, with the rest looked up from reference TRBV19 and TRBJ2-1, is DGGITQSPKYLFRKEGQNVTLSCEQNLNHDAMYWYRQDPGQGLRLIYYSQIVNDFQKGDIAEGYSVSREKKESFPLTVTSAQKNPTAFYLCASSIRGLSLGEQFFGPGTRLTVL.

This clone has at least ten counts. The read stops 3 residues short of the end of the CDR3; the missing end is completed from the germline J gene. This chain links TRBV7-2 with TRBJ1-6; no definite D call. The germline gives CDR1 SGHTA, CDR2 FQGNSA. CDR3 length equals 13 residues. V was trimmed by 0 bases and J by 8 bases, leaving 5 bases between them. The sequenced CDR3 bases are TGTGCCAGCAGCTTAGCGAGGGATTCACCC. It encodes CASSLARDSP. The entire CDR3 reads CASSLARDSPLHF.

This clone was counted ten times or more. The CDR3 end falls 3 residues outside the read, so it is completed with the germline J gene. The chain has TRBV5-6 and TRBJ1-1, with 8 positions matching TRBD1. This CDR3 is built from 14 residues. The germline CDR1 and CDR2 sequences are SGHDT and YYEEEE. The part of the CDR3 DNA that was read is TGTGCCAGCAGCTTGACCGGACAGGGTGCGTCG. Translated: CASSLTGQGAS. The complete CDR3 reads CASSLTGQGASAFF.

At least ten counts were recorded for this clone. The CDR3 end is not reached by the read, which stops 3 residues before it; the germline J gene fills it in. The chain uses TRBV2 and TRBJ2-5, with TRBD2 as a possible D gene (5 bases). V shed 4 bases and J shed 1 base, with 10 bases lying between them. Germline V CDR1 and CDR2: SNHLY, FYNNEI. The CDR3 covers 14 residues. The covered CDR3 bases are TGTGCCAGCAGTGGTTGGACTCCCCAAGAGACC. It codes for CASSGWTPQET. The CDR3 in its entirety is CASSGWTPQETQYF.

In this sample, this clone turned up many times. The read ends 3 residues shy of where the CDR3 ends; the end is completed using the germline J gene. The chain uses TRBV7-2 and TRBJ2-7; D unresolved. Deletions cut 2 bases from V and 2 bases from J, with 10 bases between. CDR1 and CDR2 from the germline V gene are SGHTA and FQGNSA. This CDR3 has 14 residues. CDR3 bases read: TGTGCCAGCAGCTTAAGGTATCGGGCCTACGAG. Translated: CASSLRYRAYE. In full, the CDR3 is CASSLRYRAYEQYF.

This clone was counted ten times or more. CDR3: CASRLMWGDTEAFF. CDR3 DNA, as far as it was read: TGTGCCAGCAGACTCATGTGGGGGGATACCGAA. The chain carries TRBV6-2 or TRBV6-3 and TRBJ1-1; a weak D match, TRBD1 (5 bases). The CDR3 end falls 3 residues outside the read, so it is completed with the germline J gene. In germline, CDR1 is MNHEY, CDR2 SVGEGT. This CDR3 contains 14 residues.

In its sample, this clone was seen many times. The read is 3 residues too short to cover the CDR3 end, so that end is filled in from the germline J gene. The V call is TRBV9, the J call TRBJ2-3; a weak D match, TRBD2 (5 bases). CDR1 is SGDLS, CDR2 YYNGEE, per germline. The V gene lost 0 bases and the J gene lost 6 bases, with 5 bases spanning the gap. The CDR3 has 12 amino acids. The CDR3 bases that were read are TGTGCCAGCAGCGTAGGAGGGGATACG. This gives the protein CASSVGGDT. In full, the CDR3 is CASSVGGDTQYF.

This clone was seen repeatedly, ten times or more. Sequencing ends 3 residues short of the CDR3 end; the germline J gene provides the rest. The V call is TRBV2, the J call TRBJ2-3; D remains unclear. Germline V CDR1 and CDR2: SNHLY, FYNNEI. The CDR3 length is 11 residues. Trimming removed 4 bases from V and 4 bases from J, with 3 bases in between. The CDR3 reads CASSVADTQYF. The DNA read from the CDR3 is TGTGCCAGCAGTGTAGCAGATACG.

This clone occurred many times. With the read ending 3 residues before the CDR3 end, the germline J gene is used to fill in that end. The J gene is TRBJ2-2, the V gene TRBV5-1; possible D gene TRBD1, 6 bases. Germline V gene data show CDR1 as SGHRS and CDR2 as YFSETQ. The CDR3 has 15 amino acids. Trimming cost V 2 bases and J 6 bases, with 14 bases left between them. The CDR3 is CASSLLTGNSGELFF. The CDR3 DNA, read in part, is TGCGCCAGCAGCTTATTGACAGGCAACTCCGGGGAG.

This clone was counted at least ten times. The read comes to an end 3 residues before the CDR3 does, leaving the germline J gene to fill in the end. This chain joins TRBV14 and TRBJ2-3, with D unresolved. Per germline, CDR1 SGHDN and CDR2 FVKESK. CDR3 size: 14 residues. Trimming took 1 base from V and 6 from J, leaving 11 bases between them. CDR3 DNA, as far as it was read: TGTGCCAGCAGCCAAGTAGGGTCATGGGATACG. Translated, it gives CASSQVGSWDT. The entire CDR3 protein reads CASSQVGSWDTQYF.